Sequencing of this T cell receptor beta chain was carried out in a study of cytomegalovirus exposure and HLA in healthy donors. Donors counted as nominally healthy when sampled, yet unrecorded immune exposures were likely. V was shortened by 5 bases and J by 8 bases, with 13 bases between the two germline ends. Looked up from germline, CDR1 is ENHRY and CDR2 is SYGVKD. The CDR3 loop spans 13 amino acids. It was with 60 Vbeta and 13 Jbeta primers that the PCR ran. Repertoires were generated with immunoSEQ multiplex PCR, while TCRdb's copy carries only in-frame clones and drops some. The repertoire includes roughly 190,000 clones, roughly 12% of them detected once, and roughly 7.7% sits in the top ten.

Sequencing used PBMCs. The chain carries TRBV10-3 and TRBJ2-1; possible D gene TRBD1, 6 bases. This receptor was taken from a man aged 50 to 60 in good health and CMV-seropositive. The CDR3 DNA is TGTGCCATCAGTTTTCAGGGGCTGGATGAGCAGTTCTTC. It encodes CAISFQGLDEQFF.